This T cell receptor beta chain originates from a study of tumor and adjacent non-tumor tissue in lung cancer. Background on the study: Histology: 12 adenocarcinoma, a couple of squamous cell carcinoma, 1 small cell lung cancer. Samples averaged roughly 4 million productive TCRbeta reads each. Study-wide results and limits: Normal lung showed higher cumulative top 100 clone frequency than tumor. Compared with tumor, normal lung showed significantly lower TCR diversity.

RNA was extracted from bulk tissue without any cell sorting. TCRbeta libraries were built with three rounds of nested PCR, modified from ARM-PCR. TCRdb reprocessed the multiplex PCR reads with MiXCR, giving one entry per CDR3 protein. The data hold 200,000 or so distinct CDR3 sequences, with about two thirds observed a single time. With respect to this clonotype: Its cognate antigen is unknown. A junction end diverges from the germline sequence, so it may reflect a read error.

CDR1 is MNHEY, CDR2 SVGAGI, per germline. The CDR3 covers 15 residues. The receptor comes from a man in his sixties with non-small cell lung cancer. The sample comprised lung tumor tissue. The chain uses TRBV6-5 and TRBJ2-2; tentative D call: TRBD2 (5 bases). The DNA for the CDR3 is TGTGACAGCAGTTACTCAGGAGCAAACACCGGGGAGCTATTTTTT. Translated, it gives CDSSYSGANTGELFF.